This paragraph covers one TCR beta chain sequence. The V gene's germline CDR1 is SGDLS and CDR2 YYNGEE. The V segment lost 3 bases and the J segment 8 bases; nucleotides outside the gene matches: 9. This CDR3 region has 15 residues. This sample was included in a study of blood T cell repertoires in COVID-19. Assay used: immunoSEQ multiplex PCR; TCRdb lists only in-frame clones, some missing. The repertoire includes around 180,000 clones, around 85% of them detected once, and roughly 9.2% sits in the top ten. The sample consisted of peripheral blood. This sequence was found in a woman older than 75 with acute or convalescent COVID-19. The genes are TRBV9 and TRBJ2-1; 9 bases are a match to TRBD1. CDR3 sequence (DNA): TGTGCCAGCAGCGCCTGGGACAGGGATAGCGATGAGCAGTTCTTC. Protein sequence: CASSAWDRDSDEQFF. The variable domain in full, with the rest retrieved from reference TRBV9 and TRBJ2-1, is DSGVTQTPKHLITATGQRVTLRCSPRSGDLSVYWYQQSLDQGLQFLIQYYNGEERAKGNILERFSAQQFPDLHSELNLSSLELGDSALYFCASSAWDRDSDEQFFGPGTRLTVL.